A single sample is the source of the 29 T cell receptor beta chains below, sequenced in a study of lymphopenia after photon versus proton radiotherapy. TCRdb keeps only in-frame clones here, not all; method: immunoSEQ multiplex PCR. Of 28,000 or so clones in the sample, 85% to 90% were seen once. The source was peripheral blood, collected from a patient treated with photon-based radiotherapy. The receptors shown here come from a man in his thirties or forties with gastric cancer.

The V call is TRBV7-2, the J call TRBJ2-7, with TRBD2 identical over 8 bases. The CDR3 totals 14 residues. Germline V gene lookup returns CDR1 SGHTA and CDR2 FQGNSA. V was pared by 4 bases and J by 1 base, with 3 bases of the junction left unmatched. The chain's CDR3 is CASSYGTSSYEQYF. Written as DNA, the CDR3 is TGTGCCAGCAGCTACGGGACTAGTTCCTACGAGCAGTACTTC.

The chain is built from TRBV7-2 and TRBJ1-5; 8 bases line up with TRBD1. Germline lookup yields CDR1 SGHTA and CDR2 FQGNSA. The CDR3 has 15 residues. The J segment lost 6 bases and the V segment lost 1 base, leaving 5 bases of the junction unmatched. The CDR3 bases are TGTGCCAGCAGCTTAGGGCAGGGGGCAGGTCAGCCCCAGCATTTT. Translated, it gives CASSLGQGAGQPQHF. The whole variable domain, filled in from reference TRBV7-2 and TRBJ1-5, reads GAGVSQSPSNKVTEKGKDVELRCDPISGHTALYWYRQSLGQGLEFLIYFQGNSAPDKSGLPSDRFSAERTGGSVSTLTIQRTQQEDSAVYLCASSLGQGAGQPQHFGDGTRLSIL.

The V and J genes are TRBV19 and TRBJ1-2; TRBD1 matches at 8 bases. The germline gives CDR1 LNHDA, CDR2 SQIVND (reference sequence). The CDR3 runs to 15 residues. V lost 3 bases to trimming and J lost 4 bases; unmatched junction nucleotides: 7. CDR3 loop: CASSIARTGTYGYTF. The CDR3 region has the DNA TGTGCCAGTAGTATCGCCCGGACAGGGACCTATGGCTACACCTTC. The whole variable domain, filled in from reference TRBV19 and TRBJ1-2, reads DGGITQSPKYLFRKEGQNVTLSCEQNLNHDAMYWYRQDPGQGLRLIYYSQIVNDFQKGDIAEGYSVSREKKESFPLTVTSAQKNPTAFYLCASSIARTGTYGYTFGSGTRLTVV.

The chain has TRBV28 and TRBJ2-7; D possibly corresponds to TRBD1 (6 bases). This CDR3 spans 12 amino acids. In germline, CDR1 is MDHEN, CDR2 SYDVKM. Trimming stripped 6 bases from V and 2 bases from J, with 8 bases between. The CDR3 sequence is CASRDSTYEQYF. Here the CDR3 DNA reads TGTGCCAGCAGGGACAGTACCTACGAGCAGTACTTC.

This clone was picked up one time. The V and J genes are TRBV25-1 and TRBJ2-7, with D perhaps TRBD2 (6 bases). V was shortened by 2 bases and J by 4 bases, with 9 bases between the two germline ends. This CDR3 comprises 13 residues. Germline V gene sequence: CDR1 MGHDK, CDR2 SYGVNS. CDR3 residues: CASSEPGRYEQYF. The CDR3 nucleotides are TGTGCCAGCAGTGAACCAGGGAGGTACGAGCAGTACTTC.

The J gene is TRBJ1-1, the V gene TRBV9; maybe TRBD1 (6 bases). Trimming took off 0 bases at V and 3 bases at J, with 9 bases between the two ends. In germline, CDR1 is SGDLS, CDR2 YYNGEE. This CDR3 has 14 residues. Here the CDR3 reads CASSVGRQDTEAFF. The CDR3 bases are TGTGCCAGCAGCGTAGGCAGACAGGACACTGAAGCTTTCTTT. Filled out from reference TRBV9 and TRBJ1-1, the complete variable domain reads DSGVTQTPKHLITATGQRVTLRCSPRSGDLSVYWYQQSLDQGLQFLIQYYNGEERAKGNILERFSAQQFPDLHSELNLSSLELGDSALYFCASSVGRQDTEAFFGQGTRLTVV.

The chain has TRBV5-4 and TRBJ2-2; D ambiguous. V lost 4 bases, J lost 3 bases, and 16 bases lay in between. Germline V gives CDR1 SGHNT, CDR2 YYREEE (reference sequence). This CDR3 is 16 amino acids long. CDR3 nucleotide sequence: TGTGCCAGCAGCCCTTACGGCATACGGGACACCGGGGAGCTGTTTTTT. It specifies CASSPYGIRDTGELFF.

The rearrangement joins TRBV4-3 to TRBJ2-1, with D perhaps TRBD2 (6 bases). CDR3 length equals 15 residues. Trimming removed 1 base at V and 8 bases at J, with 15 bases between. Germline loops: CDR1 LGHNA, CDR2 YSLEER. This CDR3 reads CASSQGEWGGDEQFF. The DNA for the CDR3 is TGCGCCAGCAGCCAAGGGGAATGGGGCGGGGATGAGCAGTTCTTC.

CDR3 sequence: CASSLLPTGGASGELFF. The CDR3, as DNA: TGTGCCAGCAGCTTACTCCCAACAGGGGGTGCCAGCGGGGAGCTGTTTTTT. The chain carries TRBV7-3 and TRBJ2-2; the match to TRBD1 covers 8 bases. CDR3 length: 17 amino acids. Germline CDR1 SGHTA, CDR2 FQGTGA. V lost 2 bases to trimming and J lost 7 bases; unmatched junction nucleotides: 12.

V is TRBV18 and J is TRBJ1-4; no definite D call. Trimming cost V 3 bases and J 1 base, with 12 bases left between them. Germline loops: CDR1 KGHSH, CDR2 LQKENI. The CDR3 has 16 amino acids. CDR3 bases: TGTGCCAGCTCACCCTCAATCGGGAGAACTAATGAAAAACTGTTTTTT. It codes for CASSPSIGRTNEKLFF.

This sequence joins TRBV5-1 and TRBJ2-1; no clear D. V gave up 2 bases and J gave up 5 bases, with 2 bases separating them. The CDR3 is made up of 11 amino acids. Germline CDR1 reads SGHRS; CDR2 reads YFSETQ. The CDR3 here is CASSLDNEQFF. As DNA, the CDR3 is TGCGCCAGCAGCTTAGACAATGAGCAGTTCTTC.

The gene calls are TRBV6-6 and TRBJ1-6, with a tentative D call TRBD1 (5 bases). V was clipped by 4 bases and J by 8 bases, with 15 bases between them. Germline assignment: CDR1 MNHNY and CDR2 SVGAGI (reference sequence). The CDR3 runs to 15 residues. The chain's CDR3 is CASSSFREGDSPLHF. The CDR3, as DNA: TGTGCCAGCAGTTCCTTCAGGGAGGGAGATTCACCCCTCCACTTT.

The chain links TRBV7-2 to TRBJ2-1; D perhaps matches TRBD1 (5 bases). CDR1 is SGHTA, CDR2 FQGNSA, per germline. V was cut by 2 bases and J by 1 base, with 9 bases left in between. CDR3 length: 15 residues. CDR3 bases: TGTGCCAGCAGCTTAAGGACACCGTCCTACAATGAGCAGTTCTTC. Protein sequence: CASSLRTPSYNEQFF.

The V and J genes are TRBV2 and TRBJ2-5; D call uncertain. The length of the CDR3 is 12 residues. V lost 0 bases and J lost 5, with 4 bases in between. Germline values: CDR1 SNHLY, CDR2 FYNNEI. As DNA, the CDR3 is TGTGCCAGCAGTGAAGCGCGGGAGACCCAGTACTTC. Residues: CASSEARETQYF. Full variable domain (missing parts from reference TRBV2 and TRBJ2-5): EPEVTQTPSHQVTQMGQEVILRCVPISNHLYFYWYRQILGQKVEFLVSFYNNEISEKSEIFDDQFSVERPDGSNFTLKIRSTKLEDSAMYFCASSEARETQYFGPGTRLLVL.

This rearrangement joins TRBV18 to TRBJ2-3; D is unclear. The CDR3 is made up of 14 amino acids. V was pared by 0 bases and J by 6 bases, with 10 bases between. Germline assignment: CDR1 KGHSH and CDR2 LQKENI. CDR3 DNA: TGTGCCAGCTCACCACCGGTGGCAAGGGATACGCAGTATTTT. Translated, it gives CASSPPVARDTQYF.

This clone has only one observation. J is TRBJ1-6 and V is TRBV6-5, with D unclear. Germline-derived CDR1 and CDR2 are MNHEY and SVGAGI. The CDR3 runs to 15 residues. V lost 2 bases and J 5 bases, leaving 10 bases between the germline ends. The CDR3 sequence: CASSYDGANNSPLHF. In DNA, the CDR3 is TGTGCCAGCAGTTACGATGGCGCAAATAATTCACCCCTCCACTTT.

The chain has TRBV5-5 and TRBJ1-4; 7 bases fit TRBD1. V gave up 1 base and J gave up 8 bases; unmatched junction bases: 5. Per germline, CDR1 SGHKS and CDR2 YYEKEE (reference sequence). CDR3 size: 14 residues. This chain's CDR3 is CASSLSTGPEKLFF. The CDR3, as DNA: TGTGCCAGCAGCTTGTCGACAGGGCCCGAAAAACTGTTTTTT.

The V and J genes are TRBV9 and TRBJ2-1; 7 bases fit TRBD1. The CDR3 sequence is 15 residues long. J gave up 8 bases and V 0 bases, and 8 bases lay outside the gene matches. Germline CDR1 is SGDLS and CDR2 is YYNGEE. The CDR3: CASSVDRTGRYEQFF. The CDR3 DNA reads TGTGCCAGCAGCGTAGACCGGACAGGCAGGTATGAGCAGTTCTTC.

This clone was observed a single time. The CDR3 here is CASSELGQSTDTQYF. CDR3 DNA: TGTGCCAGCAGTGAATTGGGACAGAGCACAGATACGCAGTATTTT. The chain has TRBV2 and TRBJ2-3; 7 bases agree with TRBD1. Losses at the gene ends were 2 bases for V and 0 bases for J; bases not matched to a gene: 2. Germline CDR1 SNHLY, CDR2 FYNNEI. This CDR3 comprises 15 residues.

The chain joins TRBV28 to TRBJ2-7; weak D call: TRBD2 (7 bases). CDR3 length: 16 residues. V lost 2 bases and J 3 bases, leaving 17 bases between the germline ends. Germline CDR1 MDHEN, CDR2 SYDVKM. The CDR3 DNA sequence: TGTGCCAGCAGTTTAGGAGGGAGGGGGATCTTCTACGAGCAGTACTTC. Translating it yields CASSLGGRGIFYEQYF.

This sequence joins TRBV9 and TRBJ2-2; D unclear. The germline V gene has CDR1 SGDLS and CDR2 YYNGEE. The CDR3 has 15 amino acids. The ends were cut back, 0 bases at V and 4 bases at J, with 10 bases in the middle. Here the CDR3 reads CASSVVEGPTGELFF. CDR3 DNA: TGTGCCAGCAGCGTAGTTGAAGGACCCACCGGGGAGCTGTTTTTT. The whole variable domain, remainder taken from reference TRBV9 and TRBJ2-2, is DSGVTQTPKHLITATGQRVTLRCSPRSGDLSVYWYQQSLDQGLQFLIQYYNGEERAKGNILERFSAQQFPDLHSELNLSSLELGDSALYFCASSVVEGPTGELFFGEGSRLTVL.

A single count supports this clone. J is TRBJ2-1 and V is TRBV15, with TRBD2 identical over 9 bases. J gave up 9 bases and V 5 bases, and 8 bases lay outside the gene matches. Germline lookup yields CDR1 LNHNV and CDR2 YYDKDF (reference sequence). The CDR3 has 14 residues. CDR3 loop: CATSAGRGGIEQFF. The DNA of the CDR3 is TGTGCCACCAGCGCCGGGCGGGGGGGAATTGAGCAGTTCTTC.

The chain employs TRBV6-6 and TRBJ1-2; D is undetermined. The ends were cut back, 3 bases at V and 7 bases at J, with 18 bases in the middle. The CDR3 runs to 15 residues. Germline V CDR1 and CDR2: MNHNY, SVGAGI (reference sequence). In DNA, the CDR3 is TGTGCCAGCAGTTATTCCTCGGGGATCGGTATTGGCTACACCTTC. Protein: CASSYSSGIGIGYTF.

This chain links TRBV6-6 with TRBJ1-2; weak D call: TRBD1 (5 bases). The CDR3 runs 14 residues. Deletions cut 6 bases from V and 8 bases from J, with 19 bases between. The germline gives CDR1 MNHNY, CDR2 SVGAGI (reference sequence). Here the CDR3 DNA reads TGTGCCAGCAGCCGGGGACCGCCGGAGGGAGGCTACACCTTC. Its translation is CASSRGPPEGGYTF.

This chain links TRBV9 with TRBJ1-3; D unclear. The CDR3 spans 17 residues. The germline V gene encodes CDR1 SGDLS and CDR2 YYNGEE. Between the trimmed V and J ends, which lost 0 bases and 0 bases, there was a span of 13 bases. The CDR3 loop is CASSVEWGPLSGNTIYF. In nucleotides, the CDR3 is TGTGCCAGCAGCGTAGAATGGGGTCCGCTCTCTGGAAACACCATATATTTT. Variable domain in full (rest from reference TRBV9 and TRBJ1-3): DSGVTQTPKHLITATGQRVTLRCSPRSGDLSVYWYQQSLDQGLQFLIQYYNGEERAKGNILERFSAQQFPDLHSELNLSSLELGDSALYFCASSVEWGPLSGNTIYFGEGSWLTVV.

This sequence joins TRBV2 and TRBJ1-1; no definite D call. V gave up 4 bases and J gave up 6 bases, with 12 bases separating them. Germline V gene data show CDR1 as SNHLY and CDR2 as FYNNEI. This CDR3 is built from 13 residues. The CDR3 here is CASSGRALAEAFF. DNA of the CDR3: TGTGCCAGCAGTGGACGGGCGTTGGCTGAAGCTTTCTTT.

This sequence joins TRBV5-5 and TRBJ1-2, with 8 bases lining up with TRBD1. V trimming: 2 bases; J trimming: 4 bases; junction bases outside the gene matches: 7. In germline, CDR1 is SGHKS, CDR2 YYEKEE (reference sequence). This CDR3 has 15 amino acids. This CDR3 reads CASSLTDRGSYGYTF. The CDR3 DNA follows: TGTGCCAGCAGCTTAACCGACAGGGGATCCTATGGCTACACCTTC.

The CDR3 loop reads CASSARQGDEQYF. CDR3 coding DNA: TGTGCCAGCAGCGCACGACAGGGCGACGAGCAGTACTTC. The chain joins TRBV9 to TRBJ2-7, with 7 positions matching TRBD1. V shed 3 bases, J shed 5 bases, and the junction held 5 bases outside the gene matches. The CDR3 contains 13 residues. The germline V gene encodes CDR1 SGDLS and CDR2 YYNGEE.

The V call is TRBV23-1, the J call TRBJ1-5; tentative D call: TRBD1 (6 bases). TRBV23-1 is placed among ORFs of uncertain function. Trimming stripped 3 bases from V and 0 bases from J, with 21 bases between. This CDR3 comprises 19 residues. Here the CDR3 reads CASSHLGTQVGASNQPQHF. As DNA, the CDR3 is TGCGCCAGCAGTCACCTGGGGACCCAGGTGGGGGCTAGCAATCAGCCCCAGCATTTT.